This T cell receptor (beta chain) was sequenced in a study of blood T cell repertoires in COVID-19. Overall study context: T cells, B-cell-depleted T cells, or PBMCs provided the cDNA or gDNA that served as material.

Germline V gene data show CDR1 as SGHAT and CDR2 as FQNNGV. There are 15 residues in the CDR3. V was pared by 8 bases and J by 0 bases, with 7 bases of the junction left unmatched. Recruited during active infection, patients (from Seattle) were subsequently followed longitudinally. As processed by the authors: Reference gene primers were amplified, and this amplification served to estimate nucleated cell counts. Profiling relied on immunoSEQ multiplex PCR, and the TCRdb table lists in-frame clones only, not all of them. The V and J calls and clone size come from that table; D and trimming were worked out from the DNA. The sample holds roughly 60,000 clones; roughly 86% are singletons and the top ten take roughly 3.6%.

The chain combines TRBV11-2 with TRBJ2-7; 10 bases align to TRBD1. The receptor was derived from a man aged 35 to 55 with COVID-19, enrolled during active disease. The specimen sequenced was peripheral blood. CDR3 sequence (DNA): TGTGCCAGCTCGGGGACAGGGGTCTACTCCTACGAGCAGTACTTC. Protein sequence: CASSGTGVYSYEQYF.